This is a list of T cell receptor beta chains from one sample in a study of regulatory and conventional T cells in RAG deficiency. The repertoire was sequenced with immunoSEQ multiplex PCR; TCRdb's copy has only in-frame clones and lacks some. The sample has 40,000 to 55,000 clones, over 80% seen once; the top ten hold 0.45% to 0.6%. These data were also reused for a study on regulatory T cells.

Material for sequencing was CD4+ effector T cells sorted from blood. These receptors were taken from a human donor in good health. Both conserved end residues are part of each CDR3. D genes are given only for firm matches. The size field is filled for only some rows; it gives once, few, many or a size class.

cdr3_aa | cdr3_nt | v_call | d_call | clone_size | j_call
CASVRGNEQFF | TGTGCCAGCGTACGCGGCAATGAGCAGTTCTTC | TRBV6-6 | - | - | TRBJ2-1
CASKRQDNSPLHF | TGCGCCAGCAAACGACAGGATAATTCACCCCTCCACTTT | TRBV5-1 | - | few | TRBJ1-6
CASRQTNYEQYF | TGTGCCAGTAGACAGACCAACTACGAGCAGTACTTC | TRBV10-3 | - | - | TRBJ2-7
CASSQSGFPAELMNTEAFF | TGCGCCAGCAGTCAATCGGGCTTTCCAGCCGAACTCATGAACACTGAAGCTTTCTTT | TRBV23-1 | - | - | TRBJ1-1
CASSLDGGFGANVLTF | TGCGCCAGCAGCTTGGATGGGGGGTTCGGGGCCAACGTCCTGACTTTC | TRBV5-1 | - | - | TRBJ2-6
CASSVRGYSGNTIYF | TGCGCCAGCAGTGTGAGGGGGTACTCTGGAAACACCATATATTTT | TRBV10-1 | - | - | TRBJ1-3
CASSPPERRFEAFF | TGTGCCAGCTCACCACCGGAGCGACGGTTTGAAGCTTTCTTT | TRBV18 | - | - | TRBJ1-1
CASNPTVNSPLHF | TGTGCCAGCAACCCCACGGTCAATTCACCCCTCCACTTT | TRBV6-5 | - | - | TRBJ1-6
CASTLGGRTDTQYF | TGTGCCAGCACCTTAGGAGGCCGTACGGATACGCAGTATTTT | TRBV5-6 | - | - | TRBJ2-3
CSVEGAYDTEAFF | TGCAGCGTTGAAGGGGCTTATGACACTGAAGCTTTCTTT | TRBV29-1 | - | - | TRBJ1-1
CAWGWGLAGTGDEQFF | TGTGCCTGGGGATGGGGACTAGCGGGGACTGGCGATGAGCAGTTCTTC | TRBV30 | TRBD2 | - | TRBJ2-1
CASSLVGTGPQETQYF | TGTGCCAGCAGCTTAGTAGGGACAGGTCCCCAAGAGACCCAGTACTTC | TRBV7-9 | TRBD1 | - | TRBJ2-5
CASKNRDREDGELFF | TGTGCCAGCAAAAACCGGGACAGGGAAGACGGGGAGCTGTTTTTT | TRBV6-1 | TRBD1 | - | TRBJ2-2
CASQGVPLGYTF | TGTGCCAGTCAGGGGGTTCCCCTAGGCTACACCTTC | TRBV25-1 | TRBD1 | - | TRBJ1-2
CASSVNTGELFF | TGTGCCAGCAGCGTAAACACCGGGGAGCTGTTTTTT | TRBV9 | - | - | TRBJ2-2
CASSEIDRAEAFF | TGTGCCAGCAGCGAAATTGACAGGGCTGAAGCTTTCTTT | TRBV6-1 | TRBD1 | - | TRBJ1-1
CATSRDQGIYNEQFF | TGTGCCACCAGCAGAGATCAGGGTATCTACAATGAGCAGTTCTTC | TRBV15 | - | - | TRBJ2-1
CASSSRGAANYGYTF | TGTGCCAGCAGTAGTAGGGGGGCAGCTAACTATGGCTACACCTTC | TRBV27 | - | - | TRBJ1-2
CASEGVQAGELFF | TGTGCCAGCGAAGGGGTCCAGGCCGGGGAGCTGTTTTTT | TRBV6-5 | - | - | TRBJ2-2
CASSQEGAQGPIYF | TGTGCCAGCAGCCAAGAGGGGGCCCAGGGACCCATATATTTT | TRBV7-9 | TRBD1 | - | TRBJ1-3
CASSLHHGGDEQFF | TGTGCCAGCTCACTCCACCATGGGGGCGATGAGCAGTTCTTC | TRBV18 | - | - | TRBJ2-1
CASSGGGDGQPQHF | TGCGCCAGCAGTGGAGGTGGAGACGGACAGCCCCAGCATTTT | TRBV10-1 | - | once | TRBJ1-5
CASSVVPGVQFF | TGTGCCAGCAGCGTAGTTCCAGGCGTACAGTTCTTC | TRBV9 | - | - | TRBJ2-1
CASSESGGWAFF | TGTGCCAGCAGTGAAAGCGGGGGCTGGGCTTTCTTT | TRBV6-1 | - | once | TRBJ1-1
CASSSRTGKSNQPQHF | TGTGCCAGCAGCTCGCGGACTGGTAAAAGCAATCAGCCCCAGCATTTT | TRBV13 | - | - | TRBJ1-5
CASSGQSAYNEQFF | TGTGCCAGCTCTGGACAATCGGCGTACAATGAGCAGTTCTTC | TRBV28 | - | - | TRBJ2-1
CASSWGRSGTGNSPLHF | TGTGCCAGCAGTTGGGGAAGATCCGGGACAGGGAATTCACCCCTCCACTTT | TRBV27 | TRBD1 | once | TRBJ1-6
CASSIADRGTEAFF | TGTGCCAGCAGCATCGCGGACAGGGGCACTGAAGCTTTCTTT | TRBV7-9 | TRBD1 | - | TRBJ1-1
CASSATGISGANVLTF | TGTGCCAGCAGCGCAACAGGGATATCTGGGGCCAACGTCCTGACTTTC | TRBV9 | - | - | TRBJ2-6
CASSSGTRTPNTEAFF | TGTGCCAGTAGTAGCGGGACCCGAACCCCAAACACTGAAGCTTTCTTT | TRBV19 | - | - | TRBJ1-1
CASRKGGSYEQYF | TGTGCCAGCAGGAAGGGGGGGTCCTACGAGCAGTACTTC | TRBV2 | - | - | TRBJ2-7
CASSSQGLAEKLFF | TGCGCCAGCAGCTCACAGGGCCTTGCTGAAAAACTGTTTTTT | TRBV5-1 | - | few | TRBJ1-4
CAIRKTTVAGANVLTF | TGTGCCATCCGGAAAACAACGGTAGCCGGGGCCAACGTCCTGACTTTC | TRBV15 | - | - | TRBJ2-6
CASGTAGSYNSPLHF | TGTGCCAGCGGGACGGCAGGCTCCTATAATTCACCCCTCCACTTT | TRBV6-5 | - | - | TRBJ1-6
CASSGVETQYF | TGTGCCAGCAGTGGTGTGGAGACCCAGTACTTC | TRBV25-1 | - | - | TRBJ2-5